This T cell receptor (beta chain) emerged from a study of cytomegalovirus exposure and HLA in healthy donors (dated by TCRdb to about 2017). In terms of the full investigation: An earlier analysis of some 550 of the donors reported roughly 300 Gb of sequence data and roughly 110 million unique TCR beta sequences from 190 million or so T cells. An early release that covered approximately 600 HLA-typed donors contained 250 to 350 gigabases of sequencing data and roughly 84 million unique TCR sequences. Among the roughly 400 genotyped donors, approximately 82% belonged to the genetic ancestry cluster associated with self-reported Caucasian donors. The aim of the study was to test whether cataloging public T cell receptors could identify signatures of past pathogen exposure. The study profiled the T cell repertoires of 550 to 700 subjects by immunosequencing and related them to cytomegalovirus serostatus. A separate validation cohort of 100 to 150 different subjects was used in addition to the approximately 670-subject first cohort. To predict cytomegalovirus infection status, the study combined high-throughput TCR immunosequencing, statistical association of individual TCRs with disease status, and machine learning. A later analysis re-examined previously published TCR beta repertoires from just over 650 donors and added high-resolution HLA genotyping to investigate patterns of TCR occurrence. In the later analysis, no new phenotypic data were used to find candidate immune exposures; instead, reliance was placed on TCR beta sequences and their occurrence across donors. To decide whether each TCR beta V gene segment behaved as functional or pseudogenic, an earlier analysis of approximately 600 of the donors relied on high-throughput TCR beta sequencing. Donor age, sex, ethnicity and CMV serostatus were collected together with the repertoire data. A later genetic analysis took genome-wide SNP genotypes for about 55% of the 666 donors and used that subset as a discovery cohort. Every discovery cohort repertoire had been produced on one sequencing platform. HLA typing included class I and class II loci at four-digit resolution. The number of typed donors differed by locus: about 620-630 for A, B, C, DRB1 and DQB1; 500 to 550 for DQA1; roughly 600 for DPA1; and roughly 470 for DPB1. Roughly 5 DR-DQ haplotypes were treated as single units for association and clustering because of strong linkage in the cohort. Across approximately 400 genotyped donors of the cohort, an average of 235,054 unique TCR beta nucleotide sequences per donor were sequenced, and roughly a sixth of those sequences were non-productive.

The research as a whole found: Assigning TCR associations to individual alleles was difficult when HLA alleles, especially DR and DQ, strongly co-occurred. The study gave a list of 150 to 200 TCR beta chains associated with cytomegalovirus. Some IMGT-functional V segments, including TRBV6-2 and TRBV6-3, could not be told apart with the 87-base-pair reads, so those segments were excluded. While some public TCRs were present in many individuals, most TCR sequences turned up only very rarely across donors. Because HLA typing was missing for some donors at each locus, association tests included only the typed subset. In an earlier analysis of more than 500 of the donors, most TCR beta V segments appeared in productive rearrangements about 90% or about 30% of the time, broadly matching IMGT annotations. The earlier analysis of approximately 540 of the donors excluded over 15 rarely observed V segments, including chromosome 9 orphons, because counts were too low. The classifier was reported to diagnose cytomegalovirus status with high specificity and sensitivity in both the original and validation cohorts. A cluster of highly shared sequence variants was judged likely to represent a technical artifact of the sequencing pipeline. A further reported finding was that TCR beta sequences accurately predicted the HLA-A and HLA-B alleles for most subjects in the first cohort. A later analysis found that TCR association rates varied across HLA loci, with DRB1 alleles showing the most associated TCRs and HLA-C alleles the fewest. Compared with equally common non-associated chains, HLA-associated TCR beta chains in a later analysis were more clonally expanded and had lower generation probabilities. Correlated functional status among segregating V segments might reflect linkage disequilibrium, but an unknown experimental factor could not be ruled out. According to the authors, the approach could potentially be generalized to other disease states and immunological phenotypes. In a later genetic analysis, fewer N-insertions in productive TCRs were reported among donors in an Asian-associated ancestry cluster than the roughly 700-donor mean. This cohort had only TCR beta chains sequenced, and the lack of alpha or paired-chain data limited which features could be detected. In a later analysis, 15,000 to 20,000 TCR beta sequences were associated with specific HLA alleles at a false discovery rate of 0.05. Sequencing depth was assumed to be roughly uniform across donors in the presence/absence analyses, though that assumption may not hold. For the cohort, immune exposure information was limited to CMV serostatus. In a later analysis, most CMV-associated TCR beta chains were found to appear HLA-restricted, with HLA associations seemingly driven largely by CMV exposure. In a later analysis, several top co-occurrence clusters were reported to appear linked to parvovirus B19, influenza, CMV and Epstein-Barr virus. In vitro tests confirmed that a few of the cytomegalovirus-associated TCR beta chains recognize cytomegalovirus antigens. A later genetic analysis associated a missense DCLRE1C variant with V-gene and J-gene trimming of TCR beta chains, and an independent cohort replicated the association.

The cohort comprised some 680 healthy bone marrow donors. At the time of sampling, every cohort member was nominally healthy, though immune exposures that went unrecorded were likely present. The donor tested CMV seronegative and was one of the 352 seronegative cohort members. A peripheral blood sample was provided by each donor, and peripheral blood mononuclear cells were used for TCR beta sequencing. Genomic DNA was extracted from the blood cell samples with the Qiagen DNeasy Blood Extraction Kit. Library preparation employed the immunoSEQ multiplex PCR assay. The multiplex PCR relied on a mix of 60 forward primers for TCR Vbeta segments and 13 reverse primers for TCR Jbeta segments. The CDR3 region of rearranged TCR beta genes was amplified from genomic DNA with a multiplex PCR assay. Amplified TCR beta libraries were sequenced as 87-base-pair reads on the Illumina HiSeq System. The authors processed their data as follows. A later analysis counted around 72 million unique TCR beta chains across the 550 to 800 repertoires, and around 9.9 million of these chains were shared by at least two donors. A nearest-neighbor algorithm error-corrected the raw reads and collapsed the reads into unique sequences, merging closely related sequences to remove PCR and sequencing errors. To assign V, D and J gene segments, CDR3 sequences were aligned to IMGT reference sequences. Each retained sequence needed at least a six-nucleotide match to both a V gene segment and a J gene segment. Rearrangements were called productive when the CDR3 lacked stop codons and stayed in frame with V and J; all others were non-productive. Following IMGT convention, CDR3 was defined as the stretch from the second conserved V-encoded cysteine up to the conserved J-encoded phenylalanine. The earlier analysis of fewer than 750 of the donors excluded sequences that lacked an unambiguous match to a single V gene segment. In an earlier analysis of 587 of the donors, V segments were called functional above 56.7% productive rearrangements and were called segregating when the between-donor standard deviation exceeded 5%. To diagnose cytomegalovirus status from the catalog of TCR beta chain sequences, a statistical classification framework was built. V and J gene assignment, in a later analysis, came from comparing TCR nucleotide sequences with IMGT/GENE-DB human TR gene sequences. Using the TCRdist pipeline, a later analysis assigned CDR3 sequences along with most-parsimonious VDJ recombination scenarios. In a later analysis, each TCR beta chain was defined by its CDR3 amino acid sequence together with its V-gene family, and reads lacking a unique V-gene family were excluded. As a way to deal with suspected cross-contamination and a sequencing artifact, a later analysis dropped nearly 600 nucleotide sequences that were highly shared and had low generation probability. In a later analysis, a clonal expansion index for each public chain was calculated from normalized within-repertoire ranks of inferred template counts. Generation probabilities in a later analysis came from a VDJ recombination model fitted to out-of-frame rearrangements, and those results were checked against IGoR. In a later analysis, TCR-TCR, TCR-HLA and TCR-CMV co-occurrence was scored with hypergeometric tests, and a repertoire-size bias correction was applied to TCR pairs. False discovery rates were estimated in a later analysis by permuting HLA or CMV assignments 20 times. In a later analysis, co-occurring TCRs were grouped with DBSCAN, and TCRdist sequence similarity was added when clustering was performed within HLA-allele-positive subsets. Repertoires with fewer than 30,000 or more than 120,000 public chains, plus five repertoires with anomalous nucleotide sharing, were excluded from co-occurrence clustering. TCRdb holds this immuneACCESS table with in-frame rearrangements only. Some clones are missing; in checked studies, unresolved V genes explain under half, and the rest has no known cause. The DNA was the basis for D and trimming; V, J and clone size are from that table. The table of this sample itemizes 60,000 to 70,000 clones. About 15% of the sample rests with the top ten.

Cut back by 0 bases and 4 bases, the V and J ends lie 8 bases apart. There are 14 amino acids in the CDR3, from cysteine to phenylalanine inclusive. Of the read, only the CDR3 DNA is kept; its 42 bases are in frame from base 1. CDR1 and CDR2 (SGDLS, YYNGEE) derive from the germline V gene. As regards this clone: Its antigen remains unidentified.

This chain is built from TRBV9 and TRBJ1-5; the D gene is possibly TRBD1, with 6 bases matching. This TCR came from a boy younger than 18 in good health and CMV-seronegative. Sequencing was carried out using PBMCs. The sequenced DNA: TGTGCCAGCAGCGTAGACCAGGGGAATCAGCCCCAGCATTTT. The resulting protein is CASSVDQGNQPQHF. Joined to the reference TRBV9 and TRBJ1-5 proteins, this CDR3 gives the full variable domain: DSGVTQTPKHLITATGQRVTLRCSPRSGDLSVYWYQQSLDQGLQFLIQYYNGEERAKGNILERFSAQQFPDLHSELNLSSLELGDSALYFCASSVDQGNQPQHFGDGTRLSIL.